This T cell receptor (beta chain) was obtained from a study of cytomegalovirus exposure and HLA in healthy donors. The donors were members of the roughly 130-subject validation cohort (separate from the approximately 670-subject first cohort). V was pared by 5 bases and J by 2 bases, with 10 bases between. The CDR3 contains 14 residues. The V gene's germline CDR1 is MGHDK and CDR2 SYGVNS. This table comes from immunoSEQ multiplex PCR, and its TCRdb copy is limited to in-frame clones, with some not included. The data hold approximately 150,000 clones, with around nine tenths observed a single time. Worth noting for this clone: Its antigen remains unidentified.

Study findings and constraints: There were under 200 TCR beta chains listed as cytomegalovirus-associated. Both high specificity and high sensitivity reportedly marked the classifier's diagnosis of cytomegalovirus status.

The TCR comes from a man younger than 35 in good health and CMV-seropositive. Sequencing was carried out using PBMCs. The gene calls are TRBV25-1 and TRBJ1-5; D unresolved. CDR3 in DNA: TGTGCCAGCAGTAACAACCCCGGCAATCAGCCCCAGCATTTT. Amino acids: CASSNNPGNQPQHF.